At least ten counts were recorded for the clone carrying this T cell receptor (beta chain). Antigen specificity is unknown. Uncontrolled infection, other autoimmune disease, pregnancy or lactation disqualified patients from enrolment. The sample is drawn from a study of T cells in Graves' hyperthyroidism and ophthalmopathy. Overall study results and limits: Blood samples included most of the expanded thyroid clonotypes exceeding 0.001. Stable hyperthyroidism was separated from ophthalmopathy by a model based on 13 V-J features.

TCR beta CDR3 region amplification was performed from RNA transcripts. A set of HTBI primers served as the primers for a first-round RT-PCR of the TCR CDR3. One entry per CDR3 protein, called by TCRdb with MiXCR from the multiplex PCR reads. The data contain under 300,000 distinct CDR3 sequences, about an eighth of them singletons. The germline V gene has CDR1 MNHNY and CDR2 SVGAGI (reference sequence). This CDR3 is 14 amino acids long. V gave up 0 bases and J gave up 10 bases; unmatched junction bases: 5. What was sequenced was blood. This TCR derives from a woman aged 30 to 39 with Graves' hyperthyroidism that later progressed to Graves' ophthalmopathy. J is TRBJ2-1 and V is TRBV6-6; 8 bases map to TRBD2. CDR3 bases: TGTGCCAGCAGTTACTCGACTAGCGAGGGGGAGCAGTTCTTC. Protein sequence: CASSYSTSEGEQFF.